These 5 T cell receptor beta chains share one sample of origin, sequenced in a study of blood T cells in healthy people across ages. A second PCR of about 7 to 11 cycles used a sample-barcoded 5' primer and a J-beta primer mix. A single record per CDR3 protein comes from TCRdb applying MiXCR to the 5' RACE reads. This sample has 870,000 or so distinct CDR3 sequences, with under 30% found just once. The specimen sequenced was blood. These receptors came from a woman aged 80 or over in good health.

The rearrangement uses TRBV7-9 and TRBJ2-1, with D unclear. Germline V gene lookup returns CDR1 SEHNR and CDR2 FQNEAQ (reference sequence). Trimming pared 1 base from V and 2 bases from J, leaving 12 bases between. CDR3 length equals 16 residues. CDR3 coding DNA: TGTGCCAGCAGCTTAGACCGGTCAGGTACCTACAATGAGCAGTTCTTC. It yields the protein CASSLDRSGTYNEQFF.

At least ten counts were recorded for this clonotype. V is TRBV7-9 and J is TRBJ2-7; no definite D call. CDR3 length: 13 residues. Trimming pared 3 bases from V and 4 bases from J, leaving 10 bases between. Germline CDR1 reads SEHNR; CDR2 reads FQNEAQ (reference sequence). CDR3 nucleotides: TGTGCCAGCAGCTTGGGCAGGCGTTACGAGCAGTACTTC. Translating gives CASSLGRRYEQYF.

As regards this clonotype: A clone one base away is much larger, so this may be a read error. The chain links TRBV20-1 to TRBJ2-3, with D possibly matching TRBD2 (6 bases). The germline V gene has CDR1 DFQATT and CDR2 SNEGSKA (reference sequence). There are 14 residues in the CDR3. CDR3 loop: CSAPRSGGVDTRYF. The CDR3 bases are TGCAGTGCTCCGCGAAGTGGAGGGGTAGATACGCGGTATTTT.

The chain uses TRBV18 and TRBJ1-1, with D unresolved. The CDR3 runs to 15 residues. CDR1 is KGHSH and CDR2 is LQKENI in the germline V gene. Trimming removed 2 bases at V and 2 bases at J, with 12 bases between. The CDR3 spells CASSPSAGKNTEAFF. In DNA form, the CDR3 reads TGTGCCAGCTCACCATCGGCAGGTAAAAACACTGAAGCTTTCTTT.

The sample holds one count of this clonotype. A much larger clone differs from this one at a single base, so this may be a read error. V and J are TRBV5-6 and TRBJ2-5; tentative D call: TRBD1 (6 bases). The better agreement between TRBJ2-1 and the DNA end casts doubt on the J call. In germline, CDR1 is SGHDT, CDR2 YYEEEE. This CDR3 is built from 14 residues. CDR3 amino acids: CASSSARAGETQFF. CDR3 in DNA: TGTGCCAGCAGCTCTGCCCGGGCAGGGGAGACCCAGTTCTTC.